This T cell receptor (beta chain) was sequenced for a study of blood T cell repertoires in COVID-19. The overall study: Samples representing acute and convalescent COVID-19 were sourced from the United States, Italy and Spain. The analysed material was cDNA or gDNA that came from T cells, B-cell-depleted T cells, or PBMCs.

This CDR3 comprises 14 residues. Trimming took 3 bases from V and 2 from J; bases not matched to a gene: 4. CDR1 and CDR2 (germline): SGHTA, FQGNSA. In the study's own analysis: Scientists estimated how many nucleated cells there were by amplifying reference gene primers. TCRdb's copy holds only in-frame clones and misses some; the assay was immunoSEQ multiplex PCR. That table supplies the V and J calls and clone size; D and trimming were determined from the DNA. The table includes 240,000 or so clones, approximately 85% detected once. V usage is TRBV7-2 and J usage is TRBJ2-7, with 7 bases lining up with TRBD2. This clonotype was obtained from a woman aged 25 to 39 with acute or convalescent COVID-19. The sequencing input was peripheral blood. The CDR3 DNA is TGTGCCAGCAGCTTGACGGGAGGCACCTACGAGCAGTACTTC. Its protein is CASSLTGGTYEQYF.